The clone carrying this T cell receptor (beta chain) rates as large (0.1 to 1%). Looked up from germline, CDR1 is SGHVS and CDR2 is FQNEAQ. Trimming cost V 1 base and J 9 bases, with 9 bases left between them. CDR3 size: 12 residues. TCRdb keeps only in-frame clones here, not all; method: immunoSEQ multiplex PCR. The repertoire consists of roughly 2,000 clones, with 85% to 90% occurring once and the leading ten covering 7.5% to 9.5%. The data were taken from a study of chemoradiotherapy in HPV16-positive cancers. On the study more broadly: Functional T-cell assays on two HPV16-positive patients' cells defined candidate HPV-specific clones and common TCR motifs.

Repertoires were sampled repeatedly during chemoradiotherapy. The source is a human donor with HPV-associated anogenital cancer. The sample consisted of tumor tissue, taken from a patient who underwent chemoradiotherapy. This rearrangement joins TRBV7-8 to TRBJ1-1, with D tentatively TRBD1 (5 bases). CDR3 sequence: CASSLVEGKAFF. DNA of the CDR3: TGTGCCAGCAGCTTAGTAGAGGGGAAAGCTTTCTTT.